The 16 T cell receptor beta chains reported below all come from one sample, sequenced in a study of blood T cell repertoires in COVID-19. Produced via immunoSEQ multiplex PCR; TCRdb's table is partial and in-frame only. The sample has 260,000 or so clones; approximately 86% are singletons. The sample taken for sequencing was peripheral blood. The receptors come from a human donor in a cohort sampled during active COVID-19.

The CDR3, as DNA: TGTGCCAGCAGTTTAGGGGGCGTCGGGGCCAACGTCCTGACTTTC. Its protein product is CASSLGGVGANVLTF. The V call is TRBV28, the J call TRBJ2-6; the D gene is possibly TRBD1 (6 bases). V dropped 2 bases and J dropped 4 bases, with 9 bases sitting between them. Germline V gene lookup returns CDR1 MDHEN and CDR2 SYDVKM. The CDR3 sequence is 15 residues long.

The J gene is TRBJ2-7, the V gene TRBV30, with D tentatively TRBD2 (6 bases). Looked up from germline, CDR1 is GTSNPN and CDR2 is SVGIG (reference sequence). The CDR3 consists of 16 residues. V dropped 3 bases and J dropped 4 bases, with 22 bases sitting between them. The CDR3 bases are TGTGCCTGGAGAAGGCGGGAAGGTGGGAATCAGTACGAGCAGTACTTC. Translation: CAWRRREGGNQYEQYF.

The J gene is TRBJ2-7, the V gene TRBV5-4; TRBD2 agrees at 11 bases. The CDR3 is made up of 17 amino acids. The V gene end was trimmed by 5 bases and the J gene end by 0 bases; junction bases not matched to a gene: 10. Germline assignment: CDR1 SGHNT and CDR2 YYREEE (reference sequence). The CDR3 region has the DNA TGTGCCAGCAGTTCCGGGACTAGCGGTTCGGCCTCCTACGAGCAGTACTTC. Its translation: CASSSGTSGSASYEQYF.

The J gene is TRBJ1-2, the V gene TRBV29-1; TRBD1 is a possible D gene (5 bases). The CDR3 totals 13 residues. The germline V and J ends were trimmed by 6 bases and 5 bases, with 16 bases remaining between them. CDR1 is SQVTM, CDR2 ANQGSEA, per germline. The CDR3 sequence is CSVAIGGVYGYTF. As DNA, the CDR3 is TGCAGCGTCGCCATCGGAGGGGTGTATGGCTACACCTTC.

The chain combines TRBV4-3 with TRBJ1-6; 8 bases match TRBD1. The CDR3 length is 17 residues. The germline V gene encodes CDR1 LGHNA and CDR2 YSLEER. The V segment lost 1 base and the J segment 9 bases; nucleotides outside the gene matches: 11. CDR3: CASSQAGQGPVASPLHF. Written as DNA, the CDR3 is TGCGCCAGCAGCCAAGCCGGACAGGGCCCGGTCGCTTCACCCCTCCACTTT.

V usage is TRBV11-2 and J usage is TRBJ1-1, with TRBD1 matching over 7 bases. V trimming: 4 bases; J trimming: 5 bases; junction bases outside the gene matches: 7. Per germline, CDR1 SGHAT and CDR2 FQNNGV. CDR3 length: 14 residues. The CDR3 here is CASSSTGFRTEAFF. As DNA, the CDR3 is TGTGCCAGCAGCTCGACAGGGTTTCGGACTGAAGCTTTCTTT.

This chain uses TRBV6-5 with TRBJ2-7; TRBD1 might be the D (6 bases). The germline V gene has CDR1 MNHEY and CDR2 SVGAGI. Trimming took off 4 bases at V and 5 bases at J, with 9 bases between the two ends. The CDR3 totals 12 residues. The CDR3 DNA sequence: TGTGCCAGCAGTTTCAGGGGAAACGAGCAGTACTTC. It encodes CASSFRGNEQYF.

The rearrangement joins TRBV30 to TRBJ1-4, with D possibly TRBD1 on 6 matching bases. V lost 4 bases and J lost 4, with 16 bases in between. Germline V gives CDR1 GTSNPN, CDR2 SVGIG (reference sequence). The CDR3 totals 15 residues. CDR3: CAWTGVPPLNEKLFF. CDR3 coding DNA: TGTGCCTGGACAGGGGTTCCCCCCCTTAATGAAAAACTGTTTTTT. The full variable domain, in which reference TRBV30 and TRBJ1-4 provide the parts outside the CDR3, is SQTIHQWPATLVQPVGSPLSLECTVEGTSNPNLYWYRQAAGRGLQLLFYSVGIGQISSEVPQNLSASRPQDRQFILSSKKLLLSDSGFYLCAWTGVPPLNEKLFFGSGTQLSVL.

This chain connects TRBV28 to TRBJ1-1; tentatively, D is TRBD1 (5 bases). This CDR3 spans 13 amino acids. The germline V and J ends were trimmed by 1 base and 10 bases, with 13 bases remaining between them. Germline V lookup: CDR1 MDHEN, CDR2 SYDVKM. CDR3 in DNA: TGTGCCAGCAGTTTATCCGGGGGGAGAGGAGCTTTCTTT. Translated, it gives CASSLSGGRGAFF.

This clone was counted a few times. This CDR3 reads CASSTELQDEQFF. CDR3 in DNA: TGTGCCAGCAGTACCGAACTACAGGATGAGCAGTTCTTC. V usage is TRBV6-4 and J usage is TRBJ2-1, with a tentative D call TRBD1 (5 bases). Germline V CDR1 and CDR2: MRHNA, SNTAGT. V lost 5 bases and J lost 8, with 13 bases in between. The CDR3 length is 13 residues.

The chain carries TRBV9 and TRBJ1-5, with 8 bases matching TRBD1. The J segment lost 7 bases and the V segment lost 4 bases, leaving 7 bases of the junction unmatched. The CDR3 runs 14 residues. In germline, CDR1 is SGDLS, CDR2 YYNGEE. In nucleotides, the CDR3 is TGTGCCAGCAGCTTAGGACAGGGAGAACAGCCCCAGCATTTT. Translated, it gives CASSLGQGEQPQHF.

The DNA for the CDR3 is TGTGCCAGCAGTTGGGACAGATTTAACTATGGCTACACCTTC. Amino acids: CASSWDRFNYGYTF. J is TRBJ1-2 and V is TRBV6-2 or TRBV6-3; 7 bases align to TRBD1. V lost 4 bases and J lost 1; bases outside the gene matches: 3. CDR3 size: 14 residues. CDR1 is MNHEY and CDR2 is SVGEGT in the germline V gene.

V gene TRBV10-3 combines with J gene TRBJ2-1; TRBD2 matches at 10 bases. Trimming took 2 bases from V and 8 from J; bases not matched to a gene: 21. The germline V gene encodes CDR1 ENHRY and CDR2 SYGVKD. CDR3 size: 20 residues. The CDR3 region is CAISESPRVGSGRASDEQFF. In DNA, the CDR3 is TGTGCCATCAGTGAGAGCCCACGCGTTGGAAGCGGGAGGGCCAGTGATGAGCAGTTCTTC.

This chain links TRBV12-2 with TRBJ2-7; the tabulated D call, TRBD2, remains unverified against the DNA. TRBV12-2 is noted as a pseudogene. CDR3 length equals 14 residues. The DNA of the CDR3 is TGTGCAAGTCGCCCAGATGGACTGACCGACGAGCAGTACTTC. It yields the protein CASRPDGLTDEQYF.

The CDR3 sequence: CAWSVRGPYEQYF. Written as DNA, the CDR3 is TGTGCCTGGAGTGTACGCGGGCCCTACGAGCAGTACTTC. The V and J genes are TRBV30 and TRBJ2-7, with D tentatively TRBD2 (5 bases). The V gene's germline CDR1 is GTSNPN and CDR2 SVGIG (reference sequence). V was cut by 0 bases and J by 2 bases, with 8 bases left in between. This CDR3 region has 13 residues.

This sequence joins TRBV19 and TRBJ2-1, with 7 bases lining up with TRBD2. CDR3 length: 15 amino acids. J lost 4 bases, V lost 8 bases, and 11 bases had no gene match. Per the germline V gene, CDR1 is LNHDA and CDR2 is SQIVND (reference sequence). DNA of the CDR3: TGTGCCAGTGCAGTGGGGAGGGGCTCTTACAATGAGCAGTTCTTC. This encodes CASAVGRGSYNEQFF.